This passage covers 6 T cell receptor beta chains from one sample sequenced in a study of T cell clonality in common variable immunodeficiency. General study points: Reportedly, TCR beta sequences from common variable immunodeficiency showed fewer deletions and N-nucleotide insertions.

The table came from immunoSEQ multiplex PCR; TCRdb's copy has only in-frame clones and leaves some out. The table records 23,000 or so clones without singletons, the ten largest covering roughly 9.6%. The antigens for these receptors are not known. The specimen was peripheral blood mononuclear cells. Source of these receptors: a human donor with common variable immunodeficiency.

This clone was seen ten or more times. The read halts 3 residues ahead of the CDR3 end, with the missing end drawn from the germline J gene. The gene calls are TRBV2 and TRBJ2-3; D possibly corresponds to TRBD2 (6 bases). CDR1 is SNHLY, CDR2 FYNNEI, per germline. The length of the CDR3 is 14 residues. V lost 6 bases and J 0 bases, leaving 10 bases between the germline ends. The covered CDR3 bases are TGTGCCAGCAGAGCCGGGACTAGCACAGATACG. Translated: CASRAGTSTDT. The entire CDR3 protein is CASRAGTSTDTQYF.

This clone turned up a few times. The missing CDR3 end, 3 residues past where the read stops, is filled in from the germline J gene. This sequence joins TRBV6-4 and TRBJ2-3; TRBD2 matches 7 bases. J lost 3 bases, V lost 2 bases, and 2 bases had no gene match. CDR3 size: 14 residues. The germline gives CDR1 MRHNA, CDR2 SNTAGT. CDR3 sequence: CASSDGLETDTQYF. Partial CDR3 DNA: TGTGCCAGCAGTGACGGACTAGAAACAGATACG.

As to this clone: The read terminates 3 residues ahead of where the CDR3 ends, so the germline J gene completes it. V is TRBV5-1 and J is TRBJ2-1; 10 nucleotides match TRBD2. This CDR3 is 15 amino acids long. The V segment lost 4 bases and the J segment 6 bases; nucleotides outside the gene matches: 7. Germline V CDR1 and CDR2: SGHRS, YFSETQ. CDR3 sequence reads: CASSQIAGGSNEQFF. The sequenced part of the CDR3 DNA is TGCGCCAGCAGCCAGATAGCGGGAGGAAGCAATGAG.

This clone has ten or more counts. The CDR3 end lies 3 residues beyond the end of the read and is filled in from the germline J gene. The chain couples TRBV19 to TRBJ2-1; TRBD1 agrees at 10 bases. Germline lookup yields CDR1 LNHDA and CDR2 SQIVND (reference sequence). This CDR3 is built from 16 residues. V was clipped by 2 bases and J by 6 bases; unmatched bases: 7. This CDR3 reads CASSINRGQGFNEQFF. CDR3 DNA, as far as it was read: TGTGCCAGTAGTATAAACCGGGGACAGGGGTTCAATGAG.

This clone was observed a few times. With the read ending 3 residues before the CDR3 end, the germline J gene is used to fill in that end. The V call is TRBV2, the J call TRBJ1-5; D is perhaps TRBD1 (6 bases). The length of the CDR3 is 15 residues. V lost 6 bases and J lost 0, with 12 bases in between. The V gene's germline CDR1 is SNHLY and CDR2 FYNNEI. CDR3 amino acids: CASSLGGASNQPQHF. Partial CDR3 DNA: TGTGCCAGCAGCCTGGGGGGGGCTAGCAATCAGCCC. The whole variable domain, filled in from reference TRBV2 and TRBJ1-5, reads EPEVTQTPSHQVTQMGQEVILRCVPISNHLYFYWYRQILGQKVEFLVSFYNNEISEKSEIFDDQFSVERPDGSNFTLKIRSTKLEDSAMYFCASSLGGASNQPQHFGDGTRLSIL.

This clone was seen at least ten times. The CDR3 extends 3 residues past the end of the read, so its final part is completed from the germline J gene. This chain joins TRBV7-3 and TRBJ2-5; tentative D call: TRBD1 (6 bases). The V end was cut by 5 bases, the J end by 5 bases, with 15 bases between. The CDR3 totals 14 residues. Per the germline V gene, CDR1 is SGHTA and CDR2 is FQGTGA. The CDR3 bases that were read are TGTGCCAGCAGCGAACAGGGTGCCGGCGAGACC. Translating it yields CASSEQGAGET. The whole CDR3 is CASSEQGAGETQYF.